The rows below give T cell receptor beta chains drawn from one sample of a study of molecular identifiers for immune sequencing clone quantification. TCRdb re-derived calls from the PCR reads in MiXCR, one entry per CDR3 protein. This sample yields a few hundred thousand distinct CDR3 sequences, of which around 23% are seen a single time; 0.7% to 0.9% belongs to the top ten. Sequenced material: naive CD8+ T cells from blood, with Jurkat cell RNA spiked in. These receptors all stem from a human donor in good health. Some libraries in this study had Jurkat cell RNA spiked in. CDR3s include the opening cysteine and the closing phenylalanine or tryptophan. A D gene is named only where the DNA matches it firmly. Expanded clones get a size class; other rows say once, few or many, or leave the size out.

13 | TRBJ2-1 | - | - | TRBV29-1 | CSVERDTYNEQFF | TGCAGCGTTGAACGCGACACCTACAATGAGCAGTTCTTC
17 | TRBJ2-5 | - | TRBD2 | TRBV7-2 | CASSLAYAGGYQETQYF | TGTGCCAGCAGCTTAGCCTACGCGGGGGGGTACCAAGAGACCCAGTACTTC
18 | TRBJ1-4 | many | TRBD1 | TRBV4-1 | CASNVLPGQGATNEKLFF | TGCGCCTCTAATGTTCTACCGGGACAGGGAGCGACTAATGAAAAACTGTTTTTT
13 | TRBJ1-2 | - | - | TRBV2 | CASRNTENYGYTF | TGTGCCAGCAGGAACACAGAGAACTATGGCTACACCTTC
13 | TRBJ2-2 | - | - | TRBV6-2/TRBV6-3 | CACSSTNTGELFF | TGTGCCTGCAGTTCTACGAACACCGGGGAGCTGTTTTTT
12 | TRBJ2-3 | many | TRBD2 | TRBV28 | CALGGSADTQYF | TGTGCCTTGGGCGGGAGTGCAGATACGCAGTATTTT
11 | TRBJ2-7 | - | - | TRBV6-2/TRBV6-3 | CASTHGGEQYF | TGTGCCAGCACCCACGGGGGTGAGCAGTACTTC
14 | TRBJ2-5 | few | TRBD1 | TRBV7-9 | CASSFQGAKETQYF | TGTGCCAGCAGCTTCCAGGGGGCAAAAGAGACCCAGTACTTC
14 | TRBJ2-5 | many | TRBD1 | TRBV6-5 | CASSYGQGRETQYF | TGTGCCAGCAGTTACGGACAGGGACGGGAGACCCAGTACTTC
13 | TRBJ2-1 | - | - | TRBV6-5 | CASSYGQNNEQFF | TGTGCCAGCAGTTACGGCCAGAACAATGAGCAGTTCTTC
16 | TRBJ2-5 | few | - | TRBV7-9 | CASSSGPRAAAETQYF | TGTGCCAGCAGTTCAGGCCCTCGGGCCGCGGCTGAGACCCAGTACTTC
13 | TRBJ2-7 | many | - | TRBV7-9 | CASSPKGTAEQYF | TGTGCCAGCAGCCCAAAAGGGACGGCCGAGCAGTACTTC
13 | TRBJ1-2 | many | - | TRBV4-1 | CASSYGLNYGYTF | TGTGCCAGCAGTTACGGACTAAACTATGGCTACACCTTC
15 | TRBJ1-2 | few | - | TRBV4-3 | CASGQDRLPYYGYTF | TGCGCCAGCGGCCAAGATCGACTACCCTACTATGGCTACACCTTC
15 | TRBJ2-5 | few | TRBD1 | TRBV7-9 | CASSSRDRGDETQYF | TGTGCCAGCAGCTCCAGGGACAGGGGGGACGAGACCCAGTACTTC
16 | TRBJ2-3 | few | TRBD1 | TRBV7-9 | CASSTRTGGVTDTQYF | TGTGCCAGCAGCACACGGACAGGGGGAGTTACAGATACGCAGTATTTT
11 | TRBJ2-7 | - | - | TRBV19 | CARDTAYEQYF | TGTGCCAGGGATACGGCCTACGAGCAGTACTTC
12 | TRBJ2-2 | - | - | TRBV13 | CASSLETMELFF | TGTGCCAGCAGCTTAGAAACAATGGAGCTGTTTTTT
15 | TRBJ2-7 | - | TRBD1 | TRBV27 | CASSPGQGVPIWQYF | TGTGCCAGCAGCCCAGGACAGGGGGTCCCTATCTGGCAGTACTTC
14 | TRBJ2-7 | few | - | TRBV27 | CASSWGDSTYEQYF | TGTGCCAGCAGTTGGGGGGACTCAACCTACGAGCAGTACTTC
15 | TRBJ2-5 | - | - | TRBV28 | CASSLSPTVGETQYF | TGTGCCAGCAGTCTAAGCCCCACGGTTGGGGAGACCCAGTACTTC
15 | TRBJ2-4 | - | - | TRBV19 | CPSSIGGVVKNIQYF | TGTCCCAGTAGTATAGGAGGGGTGGTCAAAAACATTCAGTACTTC
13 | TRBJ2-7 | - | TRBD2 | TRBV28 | CPSGTGLGPEQYF | TGTCCCAGCGGGACGGGACTTGGCCCCGAGCAGTACTTC
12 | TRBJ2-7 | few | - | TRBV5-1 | CASRSGLSEQYF | TGCGCCAGCAGGTCGGGGCTTTCCGAGCAGTACTTC
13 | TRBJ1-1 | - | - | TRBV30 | CAWNGRLNTEAFF | TGTGCCTGGAATGGCAGGTTGAACACTGAAGCTTTCTTT
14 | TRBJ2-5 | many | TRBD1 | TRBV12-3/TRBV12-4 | CASSSAGTGETQYF | TGTGCCAGCAGCTCTGCGGGGACAGGGGAGACCCAGTACTTC
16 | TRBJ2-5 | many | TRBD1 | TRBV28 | CASLKGGQGSKETQYF | TGTGCCAGCCTAAAGGGGGGACAGGGGAGTAAAGAGACCCAGTACTTC
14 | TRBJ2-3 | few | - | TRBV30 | CAWAGAGGTDTQYF | TGTGCCTGGGCAGGGGCAGGGGGCACAGATACGCAGTATTTT
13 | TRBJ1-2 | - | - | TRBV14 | CASSQGGTYGYTF | TGTGCCAGCAGCCAAGGAGGGACCTATGGCTACACCTTC
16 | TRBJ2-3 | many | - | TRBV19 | CASSIHGDRSADTQYF | TGTGCCAGTAGTATTCACGGGGACCGGTCGGCCGATACGCAGTATTTT
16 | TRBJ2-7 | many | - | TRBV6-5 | CASSYSIGTDDYEQYF | TGTGCCAGCAGTTACTCGATAGGTACGGATGACTACGAGCAGTACTTC